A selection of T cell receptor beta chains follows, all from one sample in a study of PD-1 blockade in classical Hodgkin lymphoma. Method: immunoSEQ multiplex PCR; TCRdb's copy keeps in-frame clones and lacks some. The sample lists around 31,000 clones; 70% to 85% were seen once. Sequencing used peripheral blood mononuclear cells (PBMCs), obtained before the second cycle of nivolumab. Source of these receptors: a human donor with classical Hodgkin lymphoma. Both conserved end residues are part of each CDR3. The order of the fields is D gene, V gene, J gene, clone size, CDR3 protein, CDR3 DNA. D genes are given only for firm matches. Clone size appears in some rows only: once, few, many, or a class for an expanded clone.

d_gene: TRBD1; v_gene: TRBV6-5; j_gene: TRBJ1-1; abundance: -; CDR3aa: CASSLQGEGGTEAFF; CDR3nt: TGTGCCAGCAGTCTCCAGGGGGAAGGGGGCACTGAAGCTTTCTTT
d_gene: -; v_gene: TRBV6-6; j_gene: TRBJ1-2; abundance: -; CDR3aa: CASSYTGYYGYTF; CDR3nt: TGTGCCAGCAGTTACACTGGCTACTATGGCTACACCTTC
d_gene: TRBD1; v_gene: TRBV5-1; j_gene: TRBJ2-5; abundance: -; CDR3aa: CASSLVGAGGLETQYF; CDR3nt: TGCGCCAGCAGCTTGGTAGGGGCAGGGGGCTTGGAGACCCAGTACTTC
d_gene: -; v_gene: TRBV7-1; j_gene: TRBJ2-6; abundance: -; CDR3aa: CASSPVLGLTDSGANVLTF; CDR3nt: TGTGCCAGCAGCCCGGTTTTAGGCCTCACGGACTCTGGGGCCAACGTCCTGACTTTC
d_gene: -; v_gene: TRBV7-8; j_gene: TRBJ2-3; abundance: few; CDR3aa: CASSLFLTDTQYF; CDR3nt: TGTGCCAGCAGCTTATTTCTCACAGATACGCAGTATTTT
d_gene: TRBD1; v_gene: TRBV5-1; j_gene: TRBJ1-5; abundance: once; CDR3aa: CASSLIRDRVQPQHF; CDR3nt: TGCGCCAGCAGCTTGATCCGGGACAGGGTTCAGCCCCAGCATTTT
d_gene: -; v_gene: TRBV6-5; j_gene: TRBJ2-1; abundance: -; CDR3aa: CASSSNWGSYNEQFF; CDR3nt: TGTGCCAGCAGTTCAAACTGGGGCTCCTACAATGAGCAGTTCTTC
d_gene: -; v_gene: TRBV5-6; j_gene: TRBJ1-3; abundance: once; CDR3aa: CASSLVQGVPSGNTIYF; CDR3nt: TGTGCCAGCAGCTTGGTACAGGGAGTCCCCTCTGGAAACACCATATATTTT
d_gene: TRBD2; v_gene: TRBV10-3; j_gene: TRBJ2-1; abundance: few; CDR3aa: CAISESELGGYNEQFF; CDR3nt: TGTGCCATCAGTGAGTCTGAGCTGGGGGGGTACAATGAGCAGTTCTTC
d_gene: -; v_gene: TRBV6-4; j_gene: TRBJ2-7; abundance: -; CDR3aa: CASYGQSPYEQYF; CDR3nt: TGTGCCAGCTATGGACAGAGTCCCTACGAGCAGTACTTC
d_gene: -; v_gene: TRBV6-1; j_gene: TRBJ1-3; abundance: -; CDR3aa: CASSETTGISGNTIYF; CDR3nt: TGTGCCAGCAGTGAAACCACAGGTATCTCTGGAAACACCATATATTTT
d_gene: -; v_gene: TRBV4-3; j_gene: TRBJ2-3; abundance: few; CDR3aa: CASSQGVVTGSDTQYF; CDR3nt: TGCGCCAGCAGCCAAGGCGTGGTTACCGGATCAGATACGCAGTATTTT
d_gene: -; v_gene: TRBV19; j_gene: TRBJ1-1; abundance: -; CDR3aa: CASSFGGGPDRGNTEAFF; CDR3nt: TGTGCCAGTAGCTTCGGGGGTGGGCCGGACAGAGGTAACACTGAAGCTTTCTTT
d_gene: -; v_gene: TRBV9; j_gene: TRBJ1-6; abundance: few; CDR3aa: CASSVGVPATLHF; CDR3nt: TGTGCCAGCAGCGTAGGGGTGCCCGCCACCCTCCACTTT
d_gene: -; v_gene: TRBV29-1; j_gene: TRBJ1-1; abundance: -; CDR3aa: CSVPPSGAMIVNTEAFF; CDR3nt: TGCAGCGTTCCCCCTTCCGGGGCTATGATCGTTAACACTGAAGCTTTCTTT
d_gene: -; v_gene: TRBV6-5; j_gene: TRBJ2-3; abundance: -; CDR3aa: CASRQQGLNTDTQYF; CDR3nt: TGTGCCAGCAGACAACAGGGCCTAAACACAGATACGCAGTATTTT
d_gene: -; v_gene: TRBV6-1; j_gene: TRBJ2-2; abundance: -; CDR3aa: CASSGTGVVELFF; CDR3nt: TGTGCCAGCAGTGGGACGGGAGTCGTGGAGCTGTTTTTT
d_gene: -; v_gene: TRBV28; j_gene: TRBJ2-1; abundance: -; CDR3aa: CASTSATHLGNEQFF; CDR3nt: TGTGCCAGCACCTCGGCGACACATCTTGGGAATGAGCAGTTCTTC
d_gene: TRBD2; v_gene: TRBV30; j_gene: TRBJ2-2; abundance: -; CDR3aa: CARGLAGNTGELFF; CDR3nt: TGTGCCCGGGGACTAGCGGGGAACACCGGGGAGCTGTTTTTT
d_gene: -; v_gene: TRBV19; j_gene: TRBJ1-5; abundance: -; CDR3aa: CASSNPQQGGDQPQHF; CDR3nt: TGTGCCAGTAGCAATCCGCAGCAGGGCGGAGATCAGCCCCAGCATTTT
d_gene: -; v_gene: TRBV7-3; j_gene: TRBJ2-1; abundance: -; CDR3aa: CARAKSSYNEQFF; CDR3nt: TGTGCCAGGGCGAAGAGCTCCTACAATGAGCAGTTCTTC
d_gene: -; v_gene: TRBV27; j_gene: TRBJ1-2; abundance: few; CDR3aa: CATKGQTNYGYTF; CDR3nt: TGTGCCACCAAGGGACAAACTAACTATGGCTACACCTTC
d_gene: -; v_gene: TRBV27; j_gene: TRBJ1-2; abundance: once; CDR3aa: CASSLVPGKINYGYTF; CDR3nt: TGTGCCAGCAGTTTGGTACCGGGAAAAATTAACTATGGCTACACCTTC
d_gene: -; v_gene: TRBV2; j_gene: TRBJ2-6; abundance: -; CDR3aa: CASSGRISGANVLTF; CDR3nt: TGTGCCAGCAGTGGACGGATCTCTGGGGCCAACGTCCTGACTTTC
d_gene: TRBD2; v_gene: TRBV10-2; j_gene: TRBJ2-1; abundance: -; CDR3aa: CASSEISSGASYNEQFF; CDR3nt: TGCGCCAGCAGTGAGATATCTAGCGGGGCCTCCTACAATGAGCAGTTCTTC
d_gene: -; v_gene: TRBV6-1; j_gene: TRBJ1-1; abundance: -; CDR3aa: CASSPLNTEAFF; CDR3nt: TGTGCCAGCAGCCCCTTGAACACTGAAGCTTTCTTT
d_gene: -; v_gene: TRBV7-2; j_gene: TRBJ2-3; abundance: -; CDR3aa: CASSYTDTQYF; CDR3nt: TGTGCCAGCAGCTACACAGATACGCAGTATTTT
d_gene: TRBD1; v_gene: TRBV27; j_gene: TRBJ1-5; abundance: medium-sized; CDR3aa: CASSLKGAGNQPQHF; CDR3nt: TGTGCCAGCAGTTTAAAGGGGGCTGGGAATCAGCCCCAGCATTTT
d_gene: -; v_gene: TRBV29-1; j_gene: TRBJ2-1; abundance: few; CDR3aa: CSVRRGGANEQFF; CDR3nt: TGCAGCGTTCGTAGGGGGGGGGCCAATGAGCAGTTCTTC
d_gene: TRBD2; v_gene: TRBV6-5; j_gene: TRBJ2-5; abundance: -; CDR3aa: CASRPGLAGQTQYF; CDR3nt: TGTGCCAGCAGACCGGGACTAGCTGGTCAGACCCAGTACTTC
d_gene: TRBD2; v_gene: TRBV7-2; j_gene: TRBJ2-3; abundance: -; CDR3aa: CASPPPGLAGGRATDTQYF; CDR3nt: TGTGCCAGCCCCCCTCCCGGACTAGCGGGGGGGCGGGCCACAGATACGCAGTATTTT
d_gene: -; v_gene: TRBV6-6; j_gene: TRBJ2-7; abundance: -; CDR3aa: CASSYSGDSHYEQYF; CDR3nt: TGTGCCAGCAGTTACTCGGGAGACAGCCACTACGAGCAGTACTTC
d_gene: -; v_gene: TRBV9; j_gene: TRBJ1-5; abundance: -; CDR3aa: CASSVGPNQPQHF; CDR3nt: TGTGCCAGCAGCGTAGGTCCCAATCAGCCCCAGCATTTT
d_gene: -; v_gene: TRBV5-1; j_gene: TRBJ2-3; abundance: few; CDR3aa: CASSLEQSSTDTQYF; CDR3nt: TGCGCCAGCAGCTTGGAGCAGTCTAGCACAGATACGCAGTATTTT
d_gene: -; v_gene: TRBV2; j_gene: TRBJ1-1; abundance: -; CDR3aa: CASSEFTEAFF; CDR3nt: TGTGCCAGCAGTGAGTTCACTGAAGCTTTCTTT
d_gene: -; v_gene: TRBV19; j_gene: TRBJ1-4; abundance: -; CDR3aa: CASSPRATNEKLFF; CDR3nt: TGTGCCAGTAGTCCCCGGGCGACTAATGAAAAACTGTTTTTT
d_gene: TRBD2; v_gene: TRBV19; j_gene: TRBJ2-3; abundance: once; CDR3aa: CASSTREGPRGQYF; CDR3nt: TGTGCCAGTAGTACCCGGGAGGGCCCTCGGGGGCAGTATTTT
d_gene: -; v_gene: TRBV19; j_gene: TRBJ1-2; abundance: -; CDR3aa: CASSIASTGDYGYTF; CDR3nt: TGTGCCAGTAGTATTGCCTCGACGGGGGACTATGGCTACACCTTC
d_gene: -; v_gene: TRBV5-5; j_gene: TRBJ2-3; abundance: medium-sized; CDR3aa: CASSLAVDTQYF; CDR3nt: TGTGCCAGCAGCTTGGCCGTAGATACGCAGTATTTT
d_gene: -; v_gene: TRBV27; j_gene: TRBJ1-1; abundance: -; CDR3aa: CASSSRGALGTEAFF; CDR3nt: TGTGCCAGCAGTTCAAGGGGGGCTTTGGGCACTGAAGCTTTCTTT
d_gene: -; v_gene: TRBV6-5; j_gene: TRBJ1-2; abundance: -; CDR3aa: CASSHLDTYTF; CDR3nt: TGTGCCAGCAGCCACCTGGATACTTACACCTTC
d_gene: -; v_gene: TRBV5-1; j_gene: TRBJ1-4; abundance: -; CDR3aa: CASSHGILNEKLFF; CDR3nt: TGCGCCAGCAGCCATGGGATTTTAAATGAAAAACTGTTTTTT